This TCR beta chain was captured by sequencing in a study of cytomegalovirus exposure and HLA in healthy donors (dated by TCRdb to about 2017). Broadly, across the study: An earlier analysis of 587 of the donors reported approximately 300 Gb of sequence data and some 110 million unique TCR beta sequences obtained from about 170 million T cells. Roughly 300 gigabases of sequencing data and roughly 80 million unique TCR sequences made up an early release that covered about 640 HLA-typed donors. Of the 300 to 500 genotyped donors, less than 85% were placed in the genetic ancestry cluster associated with self-reported Caucasian donors. The study was designed to test whether signatures of past pathogen exposure could be identified by cataloging public T cell receptors. The T cell repertoires of 666 subjects were profiled by immunosequencing and related to cytomegalovirus serostatus. In addition to the first cohort of 650 to 800 subjects, a separate validation cohort of approximately 130 different subjects was used. To predict cytomegalovirus infection status, the study brought together high-throughput TCR immunosequencing, statistical association of individual TCRs with disease status, and machine learning. To study patterns of TCR occurrence, a later analysis re-analyzed previously published TCR beta repertoires from under 750 donors and added high-resolution HLA genotyping. The later analysis used no new phenotypic data to find candidate immune exposures, relying instead on TCR beta sequences and their occurrence across donors. To decide whether each TCR beta V gene segment behaved as functional or pseudogenic, an earlier analysis of 587 of the donors relied on high-throughput TCR beta sequencing. Alongside the repertoire data, information on donor age, sex, ethnicity and CMV serostatus was compiled. In a later genetic analysis, genome-wide SNP genotypes for about 65% of the 666 donors were used, and that subset was treated as a discovery cohort. Every discovery cohort repertoire had been produced on one sequencing platform. Both class I and class II loci were covered by HLA typing, at four-digit resolution. Typing coverage varied by locus: about 620-630 donors for A, B, C, DRB1 and DQB1; roughly 560 for DQA1; 606 for DPA1; approximately 490 for DPB1. Roughly five DR-DQ haplotypes were handled as single units for association and clustering because linkage in the cohort was strong. On average, over 200,000 unique TCR beta nucleotide sequences were sequenced per donor among 398 genotyped donors of the cohort, with roughly 18% of those sequences being non-productive. The research as a whole found: Cytomegalovirus status was reported to be diagnosed by the classifier with high specificity and sensitivity in both the original and validation cohorts. V-gene and J-gene trimming of TCR beta chains was associated with a missense DCLRE1C variant in a later genetic analysis, and the association was replicated in an independent cohort. In an earlier analysis of about 600 of the donors, most TCR beta V segments appeared in productive rearrangements about 87% or about 30% of the time, broadly matching IMGT annotations. Presence/absence analyses assumed roughly uniform sequencing depth across donors, an assumption that may not hold. According to a later analysis, TCR association rates differed among HLA loci, with DRB1 alleles showing the most associated TCRs and HLA-C alleles showing the fewest. A cluster of highly shared sequence variants was judged likely to be a technical artifact of the sequencing pipeline. CMV serostatus was the only immune exposure information available for the cohort. According to a later analysis, most CMV-associated TCR beta chains appeared to be HLA-restricted, and the HLA associations seemed to be driven largely by CMV exposure. Specific HLA alleles were associated with over 15,000 TCR beta sequences at a false discovery rate of 0.05 in a later analysis. Most TCR sequences were seen in very few donors, while some public TCRs were found in many individuals. Compared with equally common non-associated chains, HLA-associated TCR beta chains in a later analysis were more clonally expanded and had lower generation probabilities. Over 15 rarely observed V segments, including chromosome 9 orphons, were excluded from the earlier analysis of about 500 of the donors because counts were too low. Some IMGT-functional V segments, including TRBV6-2 and TRBV6-3, could not be told apart with the 87-base-pair reads, so those segments were excluded. A further reported finding was that TCR beta sequences accurately predicted the HLA-A and HLA-B alleles for most subjects in the first cohort. Correlated functional status among segregating V segments might reflect linkage disequilibrium, but an unknown experimental factor could not be ruled out. Three of the identified cytomegalovirus-associated TCR beta chains were confirmed in vitro to be specific for cytomegalovirus antigens. This cohort had only TCR beta chains sequenced, and the lack of alpha or paired-chain data limited which features could be detected. It was suggested by the authors that the approach could potentially be generalized to other disease states and immunological phenotypes. Compared with the approximately 670-donor mean, donors in an Asian-associated ancestry cluster had fewer N-insertions in productive TCRs, according to a later genetic analysis. Because some donors lacked HLA typing at each locus, the association tests relied only on the typed subset. Several of the top co-occurrence clusters appeared to be linked to parvovirus B19, influenza, CMV and Epstein-Barr virus, according to a later analysis. The study listed 150 to 200 TCR beta chains as associated with cytomegalovirus. When HLA alleles, especially DR and DQ, strongly co-occurred, attributing TCR associations to individual alleles was difficult.

Libraries were prepared through the immunoSEQ multiplex PCR assay. The multiplex PCR relied on a mix of 60 forward primers for TCR Vbeta segments and 13 reverse primers for TCR Jbeta segments. Amplification of the CDR3 region of rearranged TCR beta genes was performed with a multiplex PCR assay on genomic DNA. Amplified TCR beta libraries were sequenced as 87-base-pair reads on the Illumina HiSeq System. For the original study's pipeline: Across the roughly 700 repertoires, a later analysis counted tens of millions of unique TCR beta chains, around 11 million of which were shared by at least two donors. Raw reads were error-corrected and collapsed into unique sequences with a nearest-neighbor algorithm that merged closely related sequences to remove PCR and sequencing errors. V, D and J gene segments were assigned by aligning CDR3 sequences to IMGT reference sequences. Each retained sequence needed at least a six-nucleotide match to both a V gene segment and a J gene segment. A rearrangement counted as productive if the CDR3 had no stop codons and remained in frame with V and J, and every other rearrangement counted as non-productive. Following IMGT convention, CDR3 was defined as the stretch from the second conserved V-encoded cysteine to the conserved J-encoded phenylalanine. In an earlier analysis of 500 to 650 of the donors, sequences lacking an unambiguous match to a single V gene segment were excluded. An earlier analysis of some 610 of the donors called V segments functional above 56.7% productive rearrangements and segregating when the between-donor standard deviation exceeded 5%. A statistical classification framework was built to diagnose cytomegalovirus status from the catalog of TCR beta chain sequences. A later analysis assigned V and J genes by comparing TCR nucleotide sequences with IMGT/GENE-DB human TR gene sequences. Using the TCRdist pipeline, a later analysis assigned CDR3 sequences along with most-parsimonious VDJ recombination scenarios. In a later analysis, each TCR beta chain was defined by its CDR3 amino acid sequence together with its V-gene family, and reads lacking a unique V-gene family were excluded. To address suspected cross-contamination and a sequencing artifact, a later analysis removed several hundred highly shared, low-generation-probability nucleotide sequences. In a later analysis, a clonal expansion index for each public chain was calculated from normalized within-repertoire ranks of inferred template counts. In a later analysis, generation probabilities were computed using a VDJ recombination model fitted to out-of-frame rearrangements, and the results were checked against IGoR. In a later analysis, TCR-TCR, TCR-HLA and TCR-CMV co-occurrence was scored with hypergeometric tests, and a repertoire-size bias correction was applied to TCR pairs. A later analysis estimated false discovery rates by permuting HLA or CMV assignments 20 times. A later analysis grouped co-occurring TCRs with DBSCAN, adding TCRdist sequence similarity when clustering within HLA-allele-positive subsets. For co-occurrence clustering, repertoires with fewer than 30,000 or more than 120,000 public chains were excluded, along with a handful of repertoires with anomalous nucleotide sharing. What TCRdb holds here is the immuneACCESS table cut down to in-frame rearrangements. Part of the clones is not present; checked against another copy, under half of the missing clones reflect an unresolved V gene, and the others are unexplained. That table gives V, J and clone size, and the DNA gave D and trimming. A total of more than 130,000 clones appear in this sample, 80% of them only once. Of the sample, around 5% is held by the ten largest clones.

The cohort comprised 666 healthy bone marrow donors. Cohort members were all nominally healthy when sampled, although unrecorded immune exposures were likely present. The donor tested CMV seronegative and was one of the 352 seronegative cohort members. A peripheral blood sample was provided by each donor, and peripheral blood mononuclear cells were used for TCR beta sequencing. Genomic DNA was extracted from the blood cell samples with the Qiagen DNeasy Blood Extraction Kit. From a lookup of the germline V gene (reference sequence), CDR1 and CDR2 are SEHNR and FQNEAQ. Inclusive of the bounding cysteine and phenylalanine, the CDR3 is 16 residues long. Just CDR3 DNA is preserved here, 48 bases in frame from base 1. Ends trimmed: V by 6 bases, J by 1 base; bases unmatched to a gene: 5. Points on this clone: The antigen it recognizes is unknown. The record has no base qualities; no much larger clone is one base away.

The material sequenced was PBMCs. The TCR comes from a male donor in good health and CMV-seronegative. Here the chain combines TRBV7-9 and TRBJ2-2; 10 central nucleotides agree with TRBD1. CDR3 region: CASSSGTGENTGELFF. The nucleotide sequence is TGTGCCAGCAGTTCCGGGACAGGGGAGAACACCGGGGAGCTGTTTTTT.